The 25 T cell receptor beta chains reported below all come from one sample, sequenced in a study of blood T cell repertoires in COVID-19. Sequenced by immunoSEQ multiplex PCR; TCRdb stores in-frame clones only, minus some. The sample records approximately 210,000 clones, approximately 80% being singletons. Sequenced: peripheral blood. All receptors come from a woman over 75 with COVID-19, enrolled during active disease.

The gene calls are TRBV28 and TRBJ2-2; 7 bases are a match to TRBD2. Germline V gene data show CDR1 as MDHEN and CDR2 as SYDVKM. This CDR3 is built from 14 residues. J lost 7 bases, V lost 3 bases, and 5 bases had no gene match. CDR3 coding DNA: TGTGCCAGCAGTTTCTGGGGGGGGTACGGGGAGCTGTTTTTT. This codes for CASSFWGGYGELFF.

V is TRBV5-4 and J is TRBJ2-2; 11 nucleotides align to TRBD2. The V gene's germline CDR1 is SGHNT and CDR2 YYREEE (reference sequence). The CDR3 extends over 18 amino acids. With 4 bases clipped from V and 5 bases from J, the junction kept 13 bases outside the gene matches. Here the CDR3 reads CASSDGTSGRTRTGELFF. DNA for the CDR3: TGTGCCAGCAGCGACGGGACTAGCGGCCGAACAAGGACCGGGGAGCTGTTTTTT.

The CDR3 is CASSPSGRENEQYF. The CDR3 DNA reads as TGTGCCAGCTCACCCTCTGGCCGGGAGAACGAGCAGTACTTC. The rearrangement uses TRBV18 and TRBJ2-7; D might be TRBD2 (6 bases). Per germline, CDR1 KGHSH and CDR2 LQKENI. V lost 3 bases, J lost 5 bases, and 14 bases lay in between. There are 14 residues in the CDR3.

The V and J genes are TRBV28 and TRBJ1-1, with 9 bases aligning to TRBD1. This CDR3 comprises 14 residues. The V gene's germline CDR1 is MDHEN and CDR2 SYDVKM. Unmatched junction bases numbered 7, after V lost 6 bases and J lost 5 bases. The CDR3 protein is CASRIQGARTEAFF. CDR3 nucleotide sequence: TGTGCCAGCAGAATACAGGGGGCCCGGACTGAAGCTTTCTTT.

The chain is built from TRBV3-1 (or the pseudogene TRBV3-2) and TRBJ2-1, with 11 bases matching TRBD2. V lost 2 bases, J lost 7 bases, and 7 bases stayed unmatched. The CDR3 loop spans 16 amino acids. Germline CDR1 and CDR2: LGHDT and YNNKEL (reference sequence). The CDR3 DNA is TGTGCCAGCAGCCAACTAGCGGGAGGATTCGAAAATGAGCAGTTCTTC. It translates to CASSQLAGGFENEQFF.

The rearrangement uses TRBV11-3 and TRBJ2-3, with a tentative D call TRBD2 (6 bases). The germline V gene has CDR1 SGHNT and CDR2 YENEEA. The V gene lost 4 bases and the J gene lost 0 bases, with 20 bases spanning the gap. CDR3 size: 18 residues. The CDR3 loop reads CASSSRDSITPSTDTQYF. DNA of the CDR3: TGTGCCAGCAGCTCCCGGGACTCAATCACCCCTAGCACAGATACGCAGTATTTT.

The chain combines TRBV19 with TRBJ1-5; 7 nucleotides match TRBD1. This CDR3 region has 15 residues. Germline V CDR1 and CDR2: LNHDA, SQIVND (reference sequence). J gave up 0 bases and V 7 bases, and 6 bases lay outside the gene matches. The CDR3 DNA reads TGTGCCAGTAAGAGGGACAGCTATAGCAATCAGCCCCAGCATTTT. Translation gives CASKRDSYSNQPQHF.

This chain links TRBV27 with TRBJ2-3; D remains unclear. The V end lost 5 bases, the J end lost 8 bases, and 11 bases lay between the germline ends. The CDR3 is 12 residues long. Germline CDR1 and CDR2: MNHEY and SMNVEV (reference sequence). The CDR3 spells CASSEPPGTQYF. For the CDR3, the DNA is TGTGCCAGCAGTGAACCCCCGGGTACGCAGTATTTT.

The genes are TRBV5-1 and TRBJ2-1; TRBD1 agrees at 10 bases. CDR1 is SGHRS and CDR2 is YFSETQ in the germline V gene. V shed 2 bases and J 5 bases; nucleotides not matched to a gene: 7. This CDR3 is built from 16 residues. The CDR3 DNA reads TGCGCCAGCAGCTTTTGGGGACAGGGGAAGGACAATGAGCAGTTCTTC. It is translated as CASSFWGQGKDNEQFF.

The chain combines TRBV5-1 with TRBJ1-6; perhaps TRBD1 as D (6 bases). The CDR3 is 14 amino acids. Trimming removed 4 bases at V and 8 bases at J, with 13 bases between. CDR1 SGHRS and CDR2 YFSETQ come from the germline V gene. CDR3 residues: CASSQDRSYSPLHF. Written as DNA, the CDR3 is TGCGCCAGCAGCCAGGACAGATCTTATTCACCCCTCCACTTT.

The gene calls are TRBV7-8 and TRBJ1-6; TRBD1 is a possible D gene (6 bases). In germline, CDR1 is SGHVS, CDR2 FQNEAQ. Trimming took 4 bases from V and 5 from J, leaving 12 bases between them. The CDR3 totals 15 residues. The CDR3 loop reads CASSWPGHNNSPLHF. The CDR3 DNA reads as TGTGCCAGCAGCTGGCCGGGACACAATAATTCACCCCTCCACTTT.

This chain links TRBV9 with TRBJ2-3; TRBD2 agrees at 8 bases. Trimming at V came to 4 bases and at J to 2 bases, leaving 9 bases not matched to a gene. The germline V gene encodes CDR1 SGDLS and CDR2 YYNGEE. The CDR3 contains 16 residues. CDR3 in DNA: TGTGCCAGCAGCCCCCGGGGAGCGGGGGTCACAGATACGCAGTATTTT. It codes for CASSPRGAGVTDTQYF.

This chain links TRBV6-5 with TRBJ1-2; weak D call: TRBD1 (6 bases). CDR3 length: 12 amino acids. Trimming pared 6 bases from V and 8 bases from J, leaving 13 bases between. Looked up from germline, CDR1 is MNHEY and CDR2 is SVGAGI. As DNA, the CDR3 is TGTGCCAGCAGGCAGGGGATAGGAGGCTACACCTTC. Residues: CASRQGIGGYTF.

V is TRBV6-5 and J is TRBJ1-4; D is uncertain. Trimming stripped 6 bases from V and 0 bases from J, with 11 bases between. The CDR3 extends over 15 amino acids. CDR1 is MNHEY, CDR2 SVGAGI, per germline. The CDR3 sequence is CASSRGETTNEKLFF. CDR3 DNA sequence: TGTGCCAGCAGCCGCGGGGAGACAACTAATGAAAAACTGTTTTTT.

The rearrangement links TRBV6-6 to TRBJ1-1, with TRBD1 identical over 7 bases. V lost 4 bases, J lost 7 bases, and 9 bases stayed unmatched. This CDR3 contains 14 residues. The germline V gene encodes CDR1 MNHNY and CDR2 SVGAGI (reference sequence). The CDR3: CASSSPTQGVEAFF. The CDR3 DNA follows: TGTGCCAGCAGTTCCCCGACGCAGGGGGTTGAAGCTTTCTTT.

V and J are TRBV7-2 and TRBJ2-1; TRBD1 is a possible D gene (5 bases). V gave up 2 bases and J gave up 9 bases, with 14 bases separating them. The CDR3 contains 14 residues. The germline gives CDR1 SGHTA, CDR2 FQGNSA. Here the CDR3 reads CASSLRGPGSEQFF. For the CDR3, the DNA is TGTGCCAGCAGCTTAAGGGGTCCGGGCAGTGAGCAGTTCTTC.

The V gene is TRBV6-5, the J gene TRBJ2-1; 9 positions agree with TRBD2. The germline CDR1 and CDR2 sequences are MNHEY and SVGAGI. V lost 0 bases and J lost 3; bases outside the gene matches: 3. The CDR3 covers 16 residues. CDR3 loop: CASSYSGGRVYNEQFF. CDR3 bases: TGTGCCAGCAGTTACTCGGGCGGGAGGGTCTACAATGAGCAGTTCTTC.

The CDR3 DNA reads TGTGCCAGCAGCATCACAGGGAACACTGAAGCTTTCTTT. The encoded protein is CASSITGNTEAFF. This chain connects TRBV9 to TRBJ1-1; TRBD1 is a possible D gene (5 bases). Germline V gene lookup returns CDR1 SGDLS and CDR2 YYNGEE. CDR3 length: 13 residues. The V end lost 4 bases, the J end lost 1 base, and 8 bases lay between the germline ends.

The rearrangement joins TRBV7-9 to TRBJ2-5; possible D gene TRBD2, 6 bases. Germline CDR1 SEHNR, CDR2 FQNEAQ (reference sequence). This CDR3 is 14 amino acids long. The ends were cut back, 1 base at V and 7 bases at J, with 13 bases in the middle. The CDR3 sequence is CASSLDRLVGTQYF. CDR3 DNA: TGTGCCAGCAGCTTAGATAGACTAGTTGGGACCCAGTACTTC.

The CDR3 protein is CAISLQGEGNEQFF. The CDR3 DNA follows: TGTGCCATCAGTTTACAGGGAGAGGGGAATGAGCAGTTCTTC. The chain joins TRBV10-3 to TRBJ2-1, with D possibly TRBD1 on 6 matching bases. Germline V gene data show CDR1 as ENHRY and CDR2 as SYGVKD. The CDR3 spans 14 residues. Trimming stripped 5 bases from V and 7 bases from J, with 15 bases between.

The count of this clone is one. The rearrangement uses TRBV5-5 and TRBJ1-4; a possible D gene is TRBD1 (5 bases). The V end lost 4 bases, the J end lost 4 bases, and 14 bases lay between the germline ends. This CDR3 comprises 15 residues. Germline CDR1 reads SGHKS; CDR2 reads YYEKEE (reference sequence). The CDR3 loop is CASSRQGPLNEKLFF. DNA for the CDR3: TGTGCCAGCAGCCGGCAGGGTCCGCTTAATGAAAAACTGTTTTTT.

This sequence joins TRBV7-9 and TRBJ2-4; 7 nucleotides align to TRBD1. Germline trimming cut 1 base from V and 5 bases from J; bases unmatched to any gene: 2. The germline V gene encodes CDR1 SEHNR and CDR2 FQNEAQ (reference sequence). The CDR3 covers 14 residues. The CDR3 DNA reads TGTGCCAGCAGCTTAGAGGGGGCCCAAAACATTCAGTACTTC. Encoded protein: CASSLEGAQNIQYF.

This rearrangement joins TRBV2 to TRBJ1-1; tentative D call: TRBD1 (6 bases). This CDR3 contains 14 residues. CDR1 SNHLY and CDR2 FYNNEI come from the germline V gene. Trimming removed 6 bases from V and 4 bases from J, with 15 bases in between. The CDR3 spells CASSETDSPTEAFF. CDR3 DNA sequence: TGTGCCAGCAGCGAAACGGACAGTCCCACTGAAGCTTTCTTT.

The chain has TRBV6-5 and TRBJ2-3; D is perhaps TRBD2 (5 bases). Germline V gene lookup returns CDR1 MNHEY and CDR2 SVGAGI. This CDR3 contains 13 residues. The V and J ends lost 8 bases and 1 base respectively, with 10 bases between them. The CDR3 DNA sequence: TGTGCCAGCGGCTACGGGGGCACAGATACGCAGTATTTT. Protein: CASGYGGTDTQYF.

This rearrangement joins TRBV3-1 (or the pseudogene TRBV3-2) to TRBJ2-5; possibly TRBD2 for D (5 bases). This CDR3 comprises 15 residues. V was pared by 1 base and J by 2 bases, with 11 bases between. Germline V gives CDR1 LGHDT, CDR2 YNNKEL (reference sequence). CDR3 sequence: CASSQGSGKQETQYF. In DNA, the CDR3 is TGTGCCAGCAGCCAAGGGTCGGGGAAACAAGAGACCCAGTACTTC.